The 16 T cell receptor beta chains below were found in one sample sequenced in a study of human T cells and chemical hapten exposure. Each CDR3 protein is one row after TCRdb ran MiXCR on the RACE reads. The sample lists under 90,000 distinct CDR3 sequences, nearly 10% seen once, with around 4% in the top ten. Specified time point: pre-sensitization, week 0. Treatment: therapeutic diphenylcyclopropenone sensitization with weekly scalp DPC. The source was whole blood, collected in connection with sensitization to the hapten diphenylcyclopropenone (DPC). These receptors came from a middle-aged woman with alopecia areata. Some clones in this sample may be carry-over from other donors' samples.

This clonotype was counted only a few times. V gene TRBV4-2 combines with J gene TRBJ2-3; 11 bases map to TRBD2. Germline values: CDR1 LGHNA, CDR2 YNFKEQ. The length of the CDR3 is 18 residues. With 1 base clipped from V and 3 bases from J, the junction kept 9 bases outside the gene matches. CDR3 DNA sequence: TGTGCCAGCAGCCAAGGACAACTAGCGGGGGTGTTGACAGATACGCAGTATTTT. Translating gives CASSQGQLAGVLTDTQYF.

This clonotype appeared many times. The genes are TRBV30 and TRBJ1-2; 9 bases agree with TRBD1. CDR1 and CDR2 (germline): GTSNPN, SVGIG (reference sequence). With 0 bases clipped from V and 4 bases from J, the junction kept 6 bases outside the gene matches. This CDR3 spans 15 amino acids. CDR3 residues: CAWSVPGQGRYGYTF. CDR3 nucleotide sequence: TGTGCCTGGAGTGTACCCGGACAGGGGCGCTATGGCTACACCTTC.

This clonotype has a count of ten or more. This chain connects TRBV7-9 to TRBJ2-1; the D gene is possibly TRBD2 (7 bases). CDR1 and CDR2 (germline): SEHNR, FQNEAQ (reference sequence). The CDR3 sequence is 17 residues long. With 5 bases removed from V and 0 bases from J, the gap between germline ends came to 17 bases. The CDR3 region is CASSPRGGGSSYNEQFF. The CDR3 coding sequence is TGTGCCAGCAGCCCCCGAGGGGGGGGGAGCTCCTACAATGAGCAGTTCTTC.

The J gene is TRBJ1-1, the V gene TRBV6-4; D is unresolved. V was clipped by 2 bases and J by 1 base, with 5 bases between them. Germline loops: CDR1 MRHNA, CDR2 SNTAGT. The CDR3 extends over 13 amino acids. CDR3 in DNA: TGTGCCAGCAGTGACGGCGCGAACACTGAAGCTTTCTTT. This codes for CASSDGANTEAFF.

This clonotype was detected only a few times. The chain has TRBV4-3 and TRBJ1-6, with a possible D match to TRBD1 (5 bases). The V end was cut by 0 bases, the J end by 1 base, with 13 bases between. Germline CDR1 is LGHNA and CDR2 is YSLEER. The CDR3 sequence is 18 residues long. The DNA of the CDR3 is TGCGCCAGCAGCCAAGATATCGCGAGGGGTTCCTATAATTCACCCCTCCACTTT. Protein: CASSQDIARGSYNSPLHF.

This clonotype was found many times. CDR3 sequence reads: CSVEDDNHKYGYTF. The CDR3 DNA is TGCAGCGTTGAAGACGATAATCACAAGTATGGCTACACCTTC. The chain links TRBV29-1 to TRBJ1-2; the D is unclear. CDR1 and CDR2 (germline): SQVTM, ANQGSEA. V lost 0 bases and J lost 5, with 13 bases in between. The CDR3 is 14 amino acids.

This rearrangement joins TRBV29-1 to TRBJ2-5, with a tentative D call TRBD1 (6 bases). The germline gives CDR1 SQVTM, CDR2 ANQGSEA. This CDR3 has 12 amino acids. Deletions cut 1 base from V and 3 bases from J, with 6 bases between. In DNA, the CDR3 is TGCAGCGTTGAAGGGACAGAAGAGACCCAGTACTTC. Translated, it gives CSVEGTEETQYF.

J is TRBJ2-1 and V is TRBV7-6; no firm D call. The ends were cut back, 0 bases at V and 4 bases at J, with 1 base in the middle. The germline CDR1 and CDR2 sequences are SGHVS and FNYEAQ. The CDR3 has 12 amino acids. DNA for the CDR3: TGTGCCAGCAGCTTAGCTTACAATGAGCAGTTCTTC. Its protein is CASSLAYNEQFF.

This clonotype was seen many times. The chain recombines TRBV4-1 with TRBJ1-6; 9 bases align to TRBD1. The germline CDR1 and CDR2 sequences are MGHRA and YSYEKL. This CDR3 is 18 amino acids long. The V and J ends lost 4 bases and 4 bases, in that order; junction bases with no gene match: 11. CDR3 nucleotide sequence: TGCGCCAGCAGCCCCCCGGGACAGGGTGGTGTGTATAATTCACCCCTCCACTTT. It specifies CASSPPGQGGVYNSPLHF.

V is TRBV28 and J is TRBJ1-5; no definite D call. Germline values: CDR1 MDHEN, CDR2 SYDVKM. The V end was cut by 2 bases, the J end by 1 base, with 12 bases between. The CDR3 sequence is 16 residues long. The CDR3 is CASSLLTGSSNQPQHF. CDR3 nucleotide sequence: TGTGCCAGCAGTTTACTTACCGGGTCGAGCAATCAGCCCCAGCATTTT.

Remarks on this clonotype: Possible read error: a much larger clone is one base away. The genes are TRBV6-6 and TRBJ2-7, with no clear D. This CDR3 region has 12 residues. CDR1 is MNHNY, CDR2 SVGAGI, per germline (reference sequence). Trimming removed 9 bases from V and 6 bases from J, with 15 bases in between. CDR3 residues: CASHTRFREQYF. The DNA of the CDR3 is TGTGCCAGTCACACAAGGTTTCGCGAGCAGTACTTC.

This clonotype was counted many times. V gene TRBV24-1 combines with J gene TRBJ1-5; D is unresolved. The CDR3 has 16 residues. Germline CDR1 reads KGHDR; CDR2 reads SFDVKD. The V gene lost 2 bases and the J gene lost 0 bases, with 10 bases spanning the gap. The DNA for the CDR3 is TGTGCCACCAGTGATTCGAGAGGACCTAGCAATCAGCCCCAGCATTTT. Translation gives CATSDSRGPSNQPQHF.

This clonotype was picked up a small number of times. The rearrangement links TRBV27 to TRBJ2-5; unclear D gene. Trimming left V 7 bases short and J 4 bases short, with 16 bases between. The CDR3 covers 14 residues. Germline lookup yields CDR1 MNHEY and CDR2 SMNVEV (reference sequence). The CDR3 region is CASTAAGPGETQYF. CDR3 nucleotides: TGTGCCAGCACGGCGGCCGGTCCAGGAGAGACCCAGTACTTC.

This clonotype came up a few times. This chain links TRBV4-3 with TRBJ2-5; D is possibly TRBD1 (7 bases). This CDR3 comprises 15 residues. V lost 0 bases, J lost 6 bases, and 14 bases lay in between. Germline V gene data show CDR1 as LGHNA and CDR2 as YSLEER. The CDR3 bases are TGCGCCAGCAGCCAAGATTCAGGGGGGCTTCAGACCCAGTACTTC. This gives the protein CASSQDSGGLQTQYF.

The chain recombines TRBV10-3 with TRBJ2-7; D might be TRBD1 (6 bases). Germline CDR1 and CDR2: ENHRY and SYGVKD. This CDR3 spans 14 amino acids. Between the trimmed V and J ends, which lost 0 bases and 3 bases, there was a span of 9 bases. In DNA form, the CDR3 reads TGTGCCATCAGTGAGTCAGGGACACTCTACGAGCAGTACTTC. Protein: CAISESGTLYEQYF.

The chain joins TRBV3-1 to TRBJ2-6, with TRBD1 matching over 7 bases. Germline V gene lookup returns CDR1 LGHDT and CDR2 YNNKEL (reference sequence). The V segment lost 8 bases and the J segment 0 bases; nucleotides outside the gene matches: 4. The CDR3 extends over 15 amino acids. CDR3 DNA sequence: TGTGCCAGCCAAAGACAGGGCTCTGGGGCCAACGTCCTGACTTTC. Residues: CASQRQGSGANVLTF.